This T cell receptor beta chain derives from a study of blood T cell repertoires in COVID-19. In the authors' workflow: Amplification with reference gene primers provided the estimates of nucleated cell counts. Sequencing was performed with immunoSEQ multiplex PCR; in TCRdb, only in-frame clones are kept and a portion is missing. Clonal size and the V and J genes are those of that table, whereas D and trimming came from the DNA. The data hold 300,000 to 400,000 clones, with 85% to 90% observed a single time. The CDR3 length is 15 residues. Germline V gene sequence: CDR1 LNHDA, CDR2 SQIVND (reference sequence). Trimming shortened V by 3 bases and J by 2 bases, and 12 bases separated the two germline ends.

Material for sequencing was peripheral blood. The chain links TRBV19 to TRBJ2-3; TRBD2 is a possible D gene (5 bases). This receptor was identified in a woman between 45 and 65 years old with active or convalescent COVID-19. DNA for the CDR3: TGTGCCAGTAGTATTGGAACGGGATACACAGATACGCAGTATTTT. This sequence encodes CASSIGTGYTDTQYF.